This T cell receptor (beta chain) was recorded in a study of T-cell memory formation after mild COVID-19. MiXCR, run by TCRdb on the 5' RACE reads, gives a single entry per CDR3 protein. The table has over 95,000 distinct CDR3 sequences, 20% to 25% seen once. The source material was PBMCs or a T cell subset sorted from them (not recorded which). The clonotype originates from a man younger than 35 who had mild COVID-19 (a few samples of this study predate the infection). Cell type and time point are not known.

The CDR3 sequence is CASKPTEGPGETQYF. CDR3 DNA sequence: TGTGCCAGCAAACCGACGGAAGGGCCTGGGGAGACCCAGTACTTC. The rearrangement links TRBV5-6 to TRBJ2-5; D gene uncertain. Trimming removed 6 bases at V and 5 bases at J, with 20 bases between. The CDR3 is 15 amino acids. The V gene's germline CDR1 is SGHDT and CDR2 YYEEEE.